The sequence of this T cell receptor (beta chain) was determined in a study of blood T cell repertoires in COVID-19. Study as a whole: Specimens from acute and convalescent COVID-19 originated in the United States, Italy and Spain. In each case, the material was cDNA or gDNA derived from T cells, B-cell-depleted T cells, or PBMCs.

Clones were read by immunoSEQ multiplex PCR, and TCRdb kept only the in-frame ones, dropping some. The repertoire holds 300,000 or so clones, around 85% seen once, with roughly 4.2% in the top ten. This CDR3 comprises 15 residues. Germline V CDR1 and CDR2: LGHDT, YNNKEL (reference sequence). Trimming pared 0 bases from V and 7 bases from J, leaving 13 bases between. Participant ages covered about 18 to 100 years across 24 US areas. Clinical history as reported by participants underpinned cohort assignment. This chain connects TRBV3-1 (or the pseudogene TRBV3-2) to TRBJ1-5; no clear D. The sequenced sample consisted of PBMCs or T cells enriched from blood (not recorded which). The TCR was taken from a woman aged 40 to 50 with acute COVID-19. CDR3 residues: CASSQDRRVMQPQHF. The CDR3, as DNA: TGTGCCAGCAGCCAAGATCGGAGGGTCATGCAGCCCCAGCATTTT.